These T cell receptor beta chains were read from a single sample in a study of lymphopenia after photon versus proton radiotherapy. Sequenced by immunoSEQ multiplex PCR; TCRdb stores in-frame clones only, minus some. Altogether 40,000 or so clones are present, 65% to 90% being singletons, with the ten largest covering 2.2%. Specimen: peripheral blood, collected from a patient treated with photon-based radiotherapy. These receptor sequences come from a man between 40 and 49 years old with gastric cancer. Both conserved end residues are trimmed from each CDR3.

j_call: TRBJ2-7
cdr3_length: 14
v_call: TRBV11-1
cdr3_aa: ASSLSWTGGSYEQY

j_call: TRBJ1-4
cdr3_length: 9
v_call: TRBV25-1
cdr3_aa: AASFNEKLF

j_call: TRBJ2-7
cdr3_length: 12
v_call: TRBV5-4
cdr3_aa: ASSPGQGVGEQY

j_call: TRBJ2-5
cdr3_length: 13
v_call: TRBV9
cdr3_aa: ASSQAGTRQETQY

j_call: TRBJ2-3
cdr3_length: 15
v_call: TRBV19
cdr3_aa: ASREGSGGYQGDTQY

j_call: TRBJ1-2
cdr3_length: 14
v_call: TRBV6-1
cdr3_aa: ASSETGPVGNYGYT

j_call: TRBJ1-2
cdr3_length: 14
v_call: TRBV18
cdr3_aa: ASSPGTGALNYGYT

j_call: TRBJ1-1
cdr3_length: 11
v_call: TRBV5-6
cdr3_aa: ASSLRIVAEAF

j_call: TRBJ2-7
cdr3_length: 11
v_call: TRBV5-1
cdr3_aa: ASSRDRTYEQY

j_call: TRBJ1-5
cdr3_length: 11
v_call: TRBV12-5
cdr3_aa: ASGSESNQPQH

j_call: TRBJ2-5
cdr3_length: 15
v_call: TRBV7-2
cdr3_aa: ASSLSLGTKSQETQY

j_call: TRBJ1-4
cdr3_length: 8
v_call: TRBV30
cdr3_aa: AWRGEKLF

j_call: TRBJ2-3
cdr3_length: 12
v_call: TRBV27
cdr3_aa: ASSPRPSTDTQY

j_call: TRBJ2-3
cdr3_length: 12
v_call: TRBV11-3
cdr3_aa: ASSPSGLSDTQY

j_call: TRBJ1-5
cdr3_length: 11
v_call: TRBV30
cdr3_aa: AWKGGENQPQH

j_call: TRBJ2-1
cdr3_length: 14
v_call: TRBV27
cdr3_aa: ASSSRTGSSYNEQF

j_call: TRBJ1-5
cdr3_length: 14
v_call: TRBV7-2
cdr3_aa: ASSSGTGRSNQPQH

j_call: TRBJ2-3
cdr3_length: 12
v_call: TRBV2
cdr3_aa: ASGVGGRTDTQY

j_call: TRBJ1-2
cdr3_length: 14
v_call: TRBV12-5
cdr3_aa: ASGLVPSHLSYGYT

j_call: TRBJ1-1
cdr3_length: 11
v_call: TRBV5-1
cdr3_aa: ASSIDGPTEAF

j_call: TRBJ2-7
cdr3_length: 11
v_call: TRBV6-6
cdr3_aa: ASSFGPSGEQY

j_call: TRBJ2-1
cdr3_length: 11
v_call: TRBV9
cdr3_aa: ASSVNRGNEQF

j_call: TRBJ1-1
cdr3_length: 11
v_call: TRBV11-2
cdr3_aa: ASSPEGETEAF

j_call: TRBJ1-1
cdr3_length: 14
v_call: TRBV4-3
cdr3_aa: ASSQDPGASNTEAF

j_call: TRBJ1-1
cdr3_length: 11
v_call: TRBV18
cdr3_aa: ASSPTLNTEAF

j_call: TRBJ2-3
cdr3_length: 14
v_call: TRBV5-6
cdr3_aa: ASSSYRDRGRDTQY

j_call: TRBJ1-2
cdr3_length: 12
v_call: TRBV5-5
cdr3_aa: ASSPTGGVYGYT

j_call: TRBJ2-5
cdr3_length: 12
v_call: TRBV11-1
cdr3_aa: ASSSDRGLETQY

j_call: TRBJ1-5
cdr3_length: 9
v_call: TRBV28
cdr3_aa: ASSHNQPQH

j_call: TRBJ1-2
cdr3_length: 11
v_call: TRBV7-2
cdr3_aa: ASSSGLSMGYT

j_call: TRBJ1-5
cdr3_length: 19
v_call: TRBV19
cdr3_aa: ASSIDHGGTGPLYSNQPQH

j_call: TRBJ1-2
cdr3_length: 12
v_call: TRBV19
cdr3_aa: ASSSRPVEDGYT

j_call: TRBJ1-5
cdr3_length: 11
v_call: TRBV7-6
cdr3_aa: ASSVQDGQPQH

j_call: TRBJ1-4
cdr3_length: 13
v_call: TRBV11-2
cdr3_aa: ASSPLGVGGEKLF

j_call: TRBJ1-6
cdr3_length: 13
v_call: TRBV14
cdr3_aa: ASSLFDRLNSPLH

j_call: TRBJ2-7
cdr3_length: 12
v_call: TRBV9
cdr3_aa: ASSQGGPLWEQY

j_call: TRBJ2-3
cdr3_length: 11
v_call: TRBV7-2
cdr3_aa: ASSLGMTDTQY